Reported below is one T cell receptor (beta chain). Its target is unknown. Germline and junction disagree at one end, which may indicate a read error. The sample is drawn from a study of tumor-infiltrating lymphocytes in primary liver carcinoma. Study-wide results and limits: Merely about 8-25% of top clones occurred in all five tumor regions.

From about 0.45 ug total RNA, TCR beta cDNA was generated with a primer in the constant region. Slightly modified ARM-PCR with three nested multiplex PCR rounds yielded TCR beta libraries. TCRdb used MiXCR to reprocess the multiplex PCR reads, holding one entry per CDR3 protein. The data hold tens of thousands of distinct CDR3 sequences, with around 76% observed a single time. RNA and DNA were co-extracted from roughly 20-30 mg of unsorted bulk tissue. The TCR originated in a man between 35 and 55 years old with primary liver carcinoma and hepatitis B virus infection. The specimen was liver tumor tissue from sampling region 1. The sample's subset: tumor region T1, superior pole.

The CDR3 sequence: CASSLGSSGADF. DNA for the CDR3: TGTGCCAGCAGTTTAGGATCTAGTGGGGCCGACTTC. This chain links TRBV28 with TRBJ2-5, with TRBD1 as a possible D gene (5 bases). Germline V lookup: CDR1 MDHEN, CDR2 SYDVKM. This CDR3 region has 12 residues.